A single sample gave rise to the 3 T cell receptor beta chains below, sequenced in a study of blood T cell repertoires in COVID-19. Here immunoSEQ multiplex PCR was the method, and the copy in TCRdb shows in-frame clones only, minus some. The sample contains 80,000 to 95,000 clones, around 81% of which appear only once. Sequencing was performed on peripheral blood. These TCRs come from a man older than 75 with COVID-19, enrolled during active disease.

The chain couples TRBV10-2 to TRBJ2-3, with 7 bases identical to TRBD1. The V gene's germline CDR1 is WSHSY and CDR2 SAAADI. Trimming removed 3 bases from V and 5 bases from J; junction bases left unmatched: 2. The CDR3 loop spans 13 amino acids. This CDR3 is CASSDRGRDTQYF. For the CDR3, the DNA is TGCGCCAGCAGTGACAGGGGGAGAGATACGCAGTATTTT.

The chain recombines TRBV30 with TRBJ2-3, with D tentatively TRBD2 (7 bases). The length of the CDR3 is 14 residues. Deletions cut 8 bases from V and 2 bases from J, with 17 bases between. In germline, CDR1 is GTSNPN, CDR2 SVGIG (reference sequence). In DNA, the CDR3 is TGTGCCGGGGGGGCGGGCCTGACCACAGATACGCAGTATTTT. This sequence encodes CAGGAGLTTDTQYF.

CDR3 sequence reads: CASSQSGEFWWEQYF. CDR3 nucleotides: TGTGCCAGTAGTCAATCGGGGGAATTCTGGTGGGAGCAGTACTTC. This sequence joins TRBV19 and TRBJ2-7, with a possible D match to TRBD2 (6 bases). The CDR3 runs 15 residues. CDR1 and CDR2 (germline): LNHDA, SQIVND (reference sequence). V dropped 5 bases and J dropped 7 bases, with 21 bases sitting between them.